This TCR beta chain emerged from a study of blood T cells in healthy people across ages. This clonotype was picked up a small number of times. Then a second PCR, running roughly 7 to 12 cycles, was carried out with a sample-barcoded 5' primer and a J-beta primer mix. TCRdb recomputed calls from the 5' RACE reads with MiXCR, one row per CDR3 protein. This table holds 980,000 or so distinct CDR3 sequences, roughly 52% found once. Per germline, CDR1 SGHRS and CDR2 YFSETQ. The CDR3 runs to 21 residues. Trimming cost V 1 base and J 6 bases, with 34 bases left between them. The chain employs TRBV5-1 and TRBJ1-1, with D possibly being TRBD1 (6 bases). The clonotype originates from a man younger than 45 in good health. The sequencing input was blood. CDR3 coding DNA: TGCGCCAGCAGCTTGAGAGCAGGGGAGAACCTTTTCTCAGGAAAAATCCCTGAAGCTTTCTTT. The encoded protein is CASSLRAGENLFSGKIPEAFF.